A selection of T cell receptor beta chains follows, all from one sample in a study of identical twins. TCRdb called the 5' RACE reads again in MiXCR, with one record for every CDR3 protein. The table lists 200,000 to 300,000 distinct CDR3 sequences, about 7% of them singletons. These same data were also listed under a study on yellow fever vaccine responses in identical twins.

Material for sequencing was memory (CD45RO+) T cells sorted from blood. These receptors all come from a woman between 18 and 29 years old in good health. Each CDR3 is given with its conserved first and last residue. A D gene is named only where the DNA matches it firmly. Clone size is not always given. Where it is, it says once, few, many or a class for expanded clones.

j_call clone_size d_call cdr3_length v_call cdr3_nt cdr3_aa
TRBJ1-1 few - 14 TRBV3-1 TGTGCCAGCAGCCTCGGGGGCCGAGGAACTGAAGCTTTCTTT CASSLGGRGTEAFF
TRBJ2-7 - - 12 TRBV6-1 TGTGCCAGCAGTGCCCAACCCTACGAGCAGTACTTC CASSAQPYEQYF
TRBJ2-1 few - 16 TRBV5-1 TGCGCCAGCAGCTTGGTTTTGGGGGCGCGGGACAATGAGCAGTTCTTC CASSLVLGARDNEQFF
TRBJ2-7 few TRBD1 13 TRBV29-1 TGCAGCGCCGCGGGACAGGGAGAATACGAGCAGTACTTC CSAAGQGEYEQYF
TRBJ1-1 - - 15 TRBV2 TGTGCCAGCAGTCGGGACGCCGGAAGGTACACTGAAGCTTTCTTT CASSRDAGRYTEAFF
TRBJ2-6 many - 14 TRBV6-2/TRBV6-3 TGTGCCAGCAGTTTTTTCTCTGGGGCCAACGTCCTGACTTTC CASSFFSGANVLTF
TRBJ2-1 few - 15 TRBV6-1 TGTGCCAGCAGTGAATCGGTAGGGGATTACAATGAGCAGTTCTTC CASSESVGDYNEQFF
TRBJ1-5 few TRBD1 15 TRBV5-1 TGCGCCAGCAGCCCGGACAGGGGGAACAATCAGCCCCAGCATTTT CASSPDRGNNQPQHF
TRBJ2-1 few - 13 TRBV5-1 TGCGCCAGCAGCTTGGGGACTAAAAATGAGCAGTTCTTC CASSLGTKNEQFF
TRBJ2-5 many - 12 TRBV12-3/TRBV12-4 TGTGCCAGCAGTTATAGCGGAGAGACCCAGTACTTC CASSYSGETQYF
TRBJ1-4 many TRBD1 14 TRBV7-8 TGTGCCAGCAGCTTATTGGACAGGGATGAAAAACTGTTTTTT CASSLLDRDEKLFF
TRBJ2-7 many - 13 TRBV28 TGTGCCAGCAGTCAAAGACCCGCGAACGAGCAGTACTTC CASSQRPANEQYF
TRBJ1-6 many TRBD1 15 TRBV5-1 TGCGCCAGCAGCTTGGAGACAGGGGGCAATTCACCCCTCCACTTT CASSLETGGNSPLHF
TRBJ1-1 many - 15 TRBV7-9 TGTGCCAGCAGAAACCGGGACCGGGATGACACTGAAGCTTTCTTT CASRNRDRDDTEAFF
TRBJ1-2 - TRBD1 16 TRBV6-4 TGTGCCAGCAGTGTCGTGACAGGGTCGGGCGGCTATGGCTACACCTTC CASSVVTGSGGYGYTF
TRBJ2-5 few - 15 TRBV28 TGTGCCAGCAGTTTATGGGACTACCGTGGTGAGACCCAGTACTTC CASSLWDYRGETQYF
TRBJ2-1 few - 16 TRBV25-1 TGTGCCAGCAGGAGCTCAACCGGGACTGCGTACAATGAGCAGTTCTTC CASRSSTGTAYNEQFF
TRBJ2-7 few TRBD2 17 TRBV7-6 TGTGCCAGCAGCTTTCCCGGCGGACTAGGAGGTTCTGGCGAGCAGTACTTC CASSFPGGLGGSGEQYF
TRBJ2-3 few TRBD1 16 TRBV20-1 TGCAGTGCTAGGGGAGGACAGGGGATGGCTAAGGATACGCAGTATTTT CSARGGQGMAKDTQYF
TRBJ2-5 few - 15 TRBV14 TGTGCCAGCAGCCCTCTTATCGGGGCACAAGAGACCCAGTACTTC CASSPLIGAQETQYF
TRBJ2-2 few - 16 TRBV10-3 TGTGCCATCAGTGAGTCGATGGCAGGGGTTATCGGGGAGCTGTTTTTT CAISESMAGVIGELFF
TRBJ2-3 - TRBD2 16 TRBV7-3 TGTGCCAGCAGTCCAACTAGCGGGAGACCTACAGATACGCAGTATTTT CASSPTSGRPTDTQYF
TRBJ1-2 - - 15 TRBV6-4 TGTGCCAGCAGTGACTCCACCGACACGGGTTATGGCTACACCTTC CASSDSTDTGYGYTF
TRBJ1-2 many TRBD1 15 TRBV12-3/TRBV12-4 TGTGCCAGCAGTTTTCGGAAGGGGGCACCTAATGGCTACACCTTC CASSFRKGAPNGYTF
TRBJ2-2 few - 15 TRBV12-3/TRBV12-4 TGTGCCAGCAGTTTTGAGATTAGCGGCACCGGGGAGCTGTTTTTT CASSFEISGTGELFF
TRBJ2-3 many - 15 TRBV15 TGTGCCACCAGCAGAGATAAGGGACCAACAGATACGCAGTATTTT CATSRDKGPTDTQYF
TRBJ2-1 - - 16 TRBV12-3/TRBV12-4 TGTGCCAGCAGTTTAGGGGAGCGGGCGGTTCGGGATGAGCAGTTCTTC CASSLGERAVRDEQFF
TRBJ2-1 once - 15 TRBV27 TGTGCCAGCAGCCCAGGGGGGGATCTGTACAATGAGCAGTTCTTC CASSPGGDLYNEQFF
TRBJ1-1 many - 13 TRBV20-1 TGCAGTGAGAGCCCTCAGGGTAAAACTGAAGCTTTCTTT CSESPQGKTEAFF
TRBJ2-2 - - 14 TRBV9 TGTGCCAGTGGAACCCTACCGAACACCGGGGAGCTGTTTTTT CASGTLPNTGELFF
TRBJ1-1 - - 16 TRBV6-1 TGTGCCAGCAGATCTTTACAGGGCGACTTGAACACTGAAGCTTTCTTT CASRSLQGDLNTEAFF
TRBJ2-7 many - 14 TRBV11-2 TGTGCCAGCAGCTTGGGTTTTGGCTCCTACGAGCAGTACTTC CASSLGFGSYEQYF
TRBJ1-1 many - 15 TRBV5-1 TGCGCCAGCAGCTTGGAAGGCCGCGGCGGCATTGAAGCTTTCTTT CASSLEGRGGIEAFF
TRBJ1-2 - - 13 TRBV6-1 TGTGCCAGCAGTACCGCGACAGGTCCTGGCTACACCTTC CASSTATGPGYTF
TRBJ2-7 - TRBD2 17 TRBV11-2 TGTGCCAGCAGCTTAGGTCTCCTAGCGGGAGCCCTCTACGAGCAGTACTTC CASSLGLLAGALYEQYF
TRBJ1-1 - TRBD1 12 TRBV20-1 TGCAGTGCTAGAAGACAGGGGGCGGAAGCTTTCTTT CSARRQGAEAFF
TRBJ2-1 - TRBD2 15 TRBV19 TGTGCCAGTGTTCGGGGGGAGGGAAGGTACAATGAGCAGTTCTTC CASVRGEGRYNEQFF
TRBJ1-5 few - 13 TRBV12-3/TRBV12-4 TGTGCCAGCAGTTATTCGGGCAATCAGCCCCAGCATTTT CASSYSGNQPQHF
TRBJ2-7 - - 15 TRBV20-1 TGCAGTGCTAGAGTGGCCGGGACTCTGGCTAACGAGCAGTACTTC CSARVAGTLANEQYF
TRBJ2-5 few - 14 TRBV5-5 TGTGCCAGCAGTTTGGCGGGGCCAGTGAAGACCCAGTACTTC CASSLAGPVKTQYF